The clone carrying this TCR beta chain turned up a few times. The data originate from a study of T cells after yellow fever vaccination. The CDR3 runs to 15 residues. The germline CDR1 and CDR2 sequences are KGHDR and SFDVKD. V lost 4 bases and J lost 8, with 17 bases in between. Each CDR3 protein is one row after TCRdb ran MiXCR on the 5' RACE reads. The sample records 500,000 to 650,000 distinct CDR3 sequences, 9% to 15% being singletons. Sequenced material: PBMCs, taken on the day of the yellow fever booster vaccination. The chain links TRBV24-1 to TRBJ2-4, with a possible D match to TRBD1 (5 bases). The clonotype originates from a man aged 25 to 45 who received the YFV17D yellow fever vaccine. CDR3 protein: CATSEAMKGRHIQYF. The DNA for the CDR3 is TGTGCCACCAGTGAGGCCATGAAGGGGCGGCACATTCAGTACTTC.